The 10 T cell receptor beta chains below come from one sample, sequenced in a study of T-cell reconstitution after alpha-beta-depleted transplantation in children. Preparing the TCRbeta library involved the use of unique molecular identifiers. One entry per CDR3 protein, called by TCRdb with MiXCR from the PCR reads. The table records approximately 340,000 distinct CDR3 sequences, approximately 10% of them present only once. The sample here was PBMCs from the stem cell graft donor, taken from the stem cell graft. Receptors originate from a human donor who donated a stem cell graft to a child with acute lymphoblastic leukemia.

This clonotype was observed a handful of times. CDR3 loop: CSARWTGGYEQYF. As DNA, the CDR3 is TGCAGTGCTCGATGGACAGGGGGCTACGAGCAGTACTTC. This sequence joins TRBV20-1 and TRBJ2-7, with 10 positions matching TRBD1. Losses at the gene ends were 5 bases for V and 3 bases for J; bases not matched to a gene: 4. The germline CDR1 and CDR2 sequences are DFQATT and SNEGSKA (reference sequence). This CDR3 is built from 13 residues.

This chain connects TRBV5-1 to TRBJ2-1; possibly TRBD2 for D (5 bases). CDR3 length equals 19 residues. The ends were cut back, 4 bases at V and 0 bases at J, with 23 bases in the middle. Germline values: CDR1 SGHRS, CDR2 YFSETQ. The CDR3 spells CASSLGRGGRLTSYNEQFF. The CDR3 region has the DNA TGCGCCAGCAGCCTCGGACGAGGCGGTAGACTAACCTCCTACAATGAGCAGTTCTTC.

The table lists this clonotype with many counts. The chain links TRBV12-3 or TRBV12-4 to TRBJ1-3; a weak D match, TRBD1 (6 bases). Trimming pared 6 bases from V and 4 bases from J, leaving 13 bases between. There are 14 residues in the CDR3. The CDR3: CASSSTGRGNTIYF. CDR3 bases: TGTGCCAGCAGCTCTACAGGGCGCGGAAACACCATATATTTT.

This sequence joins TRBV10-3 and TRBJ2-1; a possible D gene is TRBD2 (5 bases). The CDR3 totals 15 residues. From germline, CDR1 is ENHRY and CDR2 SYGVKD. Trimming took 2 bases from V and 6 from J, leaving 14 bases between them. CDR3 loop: CAISEATWRFNEQFF. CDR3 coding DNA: TGTGCCATCAGTGAGGCTACATGGAGGTTCAATGAGCAGTTCTTC.

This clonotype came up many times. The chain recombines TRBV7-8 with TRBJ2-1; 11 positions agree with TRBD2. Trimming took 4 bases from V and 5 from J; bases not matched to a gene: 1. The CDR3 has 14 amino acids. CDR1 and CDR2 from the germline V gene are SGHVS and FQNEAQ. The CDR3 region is CASSSGLADNEQFF. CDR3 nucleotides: TGTGCCAGCAGCTCGGGACTAGCGGACAATGAGCAGTTCTTC.

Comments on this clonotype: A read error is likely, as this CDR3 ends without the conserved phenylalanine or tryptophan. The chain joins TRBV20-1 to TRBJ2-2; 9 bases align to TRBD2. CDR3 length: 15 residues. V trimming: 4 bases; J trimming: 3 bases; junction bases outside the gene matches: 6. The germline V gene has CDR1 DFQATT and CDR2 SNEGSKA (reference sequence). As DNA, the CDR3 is TGCAGTGCTACGGGACTAGCTGGGTACACCGGGGAGCTGTTTATT. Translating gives CSATGLAGYTGELFI.

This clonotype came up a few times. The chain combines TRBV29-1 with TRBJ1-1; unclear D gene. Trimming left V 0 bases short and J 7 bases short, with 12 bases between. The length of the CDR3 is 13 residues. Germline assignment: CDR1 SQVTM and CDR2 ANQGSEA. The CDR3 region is CSVEDGGGIEAFF. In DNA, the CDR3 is TGCAGCGTTGAAGATGGAGGTGGGATTGAAGCTTTCTTT.

In DNA form, the CDR3 reads TGTGCCAGCAGCCAAGAGACGGCCTACGAGCAGTACTTC. Its protein product is CASSQETAYEQYF. The V and J genes are TRBV4-2 and TRBJ2-7; no reliable D call. Germline CDR1 LGHNA, CDR2 YNFKEQ. V lost 0 bases to trimming and J lost 2 bases, with 5 bases between them. CDR3 length equals 13 residues.

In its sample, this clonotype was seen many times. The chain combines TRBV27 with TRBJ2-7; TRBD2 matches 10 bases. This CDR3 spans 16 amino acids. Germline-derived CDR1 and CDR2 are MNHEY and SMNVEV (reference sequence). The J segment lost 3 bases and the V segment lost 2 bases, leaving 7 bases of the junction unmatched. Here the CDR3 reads CASSLRAGGYYYEQYF. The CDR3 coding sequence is TGTGCCAGCAGTTTAAGAGCGGGAGGGTACTACTACGAGCAGTACTTC.

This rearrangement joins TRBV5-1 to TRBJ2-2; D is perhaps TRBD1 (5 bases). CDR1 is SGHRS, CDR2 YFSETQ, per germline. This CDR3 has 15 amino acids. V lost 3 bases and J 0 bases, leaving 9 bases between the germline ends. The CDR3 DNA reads TGCGCCAGCAGCTCGGACACAACGAACACCGGGGAGCTGTTTTTT. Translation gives CASSSDTTNTGELFF.